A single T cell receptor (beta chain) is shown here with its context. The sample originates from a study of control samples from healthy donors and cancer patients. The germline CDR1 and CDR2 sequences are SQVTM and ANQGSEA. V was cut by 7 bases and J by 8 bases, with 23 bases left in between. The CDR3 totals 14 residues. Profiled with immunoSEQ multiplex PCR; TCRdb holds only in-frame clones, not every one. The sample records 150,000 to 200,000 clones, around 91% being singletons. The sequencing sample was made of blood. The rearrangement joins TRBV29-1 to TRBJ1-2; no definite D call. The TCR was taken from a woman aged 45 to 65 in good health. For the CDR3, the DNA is TGCAGCGCCCTGAGTGCCTCGTCCAAAGGAGGCTACACCTTC. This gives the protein CSALSASSKGGYTF.